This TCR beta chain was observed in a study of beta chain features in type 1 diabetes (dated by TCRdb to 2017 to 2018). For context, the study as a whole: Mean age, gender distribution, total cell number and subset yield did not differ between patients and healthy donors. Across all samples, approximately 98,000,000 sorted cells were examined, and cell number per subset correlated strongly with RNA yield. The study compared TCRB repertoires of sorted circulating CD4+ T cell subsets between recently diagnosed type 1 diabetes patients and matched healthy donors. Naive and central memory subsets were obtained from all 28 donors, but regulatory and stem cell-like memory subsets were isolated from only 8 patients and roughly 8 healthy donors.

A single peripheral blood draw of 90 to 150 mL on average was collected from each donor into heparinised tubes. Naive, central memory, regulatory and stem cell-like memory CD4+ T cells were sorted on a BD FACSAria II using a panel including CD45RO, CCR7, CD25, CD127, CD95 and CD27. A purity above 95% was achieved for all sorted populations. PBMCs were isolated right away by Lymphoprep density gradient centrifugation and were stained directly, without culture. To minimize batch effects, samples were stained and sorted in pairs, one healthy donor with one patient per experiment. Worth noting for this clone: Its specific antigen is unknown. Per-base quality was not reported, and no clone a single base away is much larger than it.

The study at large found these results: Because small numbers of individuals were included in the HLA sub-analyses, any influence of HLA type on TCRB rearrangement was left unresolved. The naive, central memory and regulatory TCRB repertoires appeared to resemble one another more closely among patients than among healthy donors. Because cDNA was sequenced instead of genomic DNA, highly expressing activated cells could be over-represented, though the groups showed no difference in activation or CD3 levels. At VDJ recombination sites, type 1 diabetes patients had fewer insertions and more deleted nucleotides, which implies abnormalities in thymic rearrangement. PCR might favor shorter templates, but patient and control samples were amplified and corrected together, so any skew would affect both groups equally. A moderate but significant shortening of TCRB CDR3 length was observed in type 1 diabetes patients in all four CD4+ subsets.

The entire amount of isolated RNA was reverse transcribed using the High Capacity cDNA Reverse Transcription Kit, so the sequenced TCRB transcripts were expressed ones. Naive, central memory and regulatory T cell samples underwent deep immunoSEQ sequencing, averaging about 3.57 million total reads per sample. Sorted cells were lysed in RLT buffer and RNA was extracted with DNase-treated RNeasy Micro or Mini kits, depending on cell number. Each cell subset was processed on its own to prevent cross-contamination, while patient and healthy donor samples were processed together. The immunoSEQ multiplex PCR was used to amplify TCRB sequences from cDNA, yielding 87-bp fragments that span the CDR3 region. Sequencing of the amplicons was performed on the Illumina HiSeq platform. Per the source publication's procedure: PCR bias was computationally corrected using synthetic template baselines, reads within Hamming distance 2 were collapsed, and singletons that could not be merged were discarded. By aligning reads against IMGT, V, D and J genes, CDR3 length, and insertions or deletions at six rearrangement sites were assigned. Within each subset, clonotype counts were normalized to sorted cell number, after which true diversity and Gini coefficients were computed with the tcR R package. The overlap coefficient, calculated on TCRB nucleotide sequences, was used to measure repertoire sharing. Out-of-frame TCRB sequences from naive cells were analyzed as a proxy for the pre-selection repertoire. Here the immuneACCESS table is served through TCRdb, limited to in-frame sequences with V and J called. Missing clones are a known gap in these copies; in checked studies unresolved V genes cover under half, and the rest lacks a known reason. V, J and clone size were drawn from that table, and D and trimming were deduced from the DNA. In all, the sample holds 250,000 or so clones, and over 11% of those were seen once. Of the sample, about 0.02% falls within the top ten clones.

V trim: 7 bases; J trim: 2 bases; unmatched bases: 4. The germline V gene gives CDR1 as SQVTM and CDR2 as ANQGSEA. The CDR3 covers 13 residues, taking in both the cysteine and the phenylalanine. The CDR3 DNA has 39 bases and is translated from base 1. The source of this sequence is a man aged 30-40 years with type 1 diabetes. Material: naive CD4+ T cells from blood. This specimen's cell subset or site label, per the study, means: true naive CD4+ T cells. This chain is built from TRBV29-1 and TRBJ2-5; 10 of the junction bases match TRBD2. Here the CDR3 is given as CSGLAGGQETQYF. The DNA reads TGCAGCGGCTTAGCGGGGGGACAAGAGACCCAGTACTTC.